This record concerns one T cell receptor beta chain sequence. Using immunoSEQ multiplex PCR, the repertoire was profiled, and TCRdb retains in-frame clones only, with some absent. The data hold about 33,000 clones, with 70% to 90% observed a single time. The ends were cut back, 4 bases at V and 5 bases at J, with 14 bases in the middle. Germline V lookup: CDR1 SGHRS, CDR2 YFSETQ. The CDR3 runs 14 residues. This record belongs to a study of T cells in tuberculosis. Time point reported: new active TB diagnosis, blood taken before or within 7 days of starting treatment. Patients were newly diagnosed, HIV-seronegative, and aged 18 or older.

The TCR was taken from an adult with tuberculosis. The sequencing used PBMCs, collected at tuberculosis diagnosis. V gene TRBV5-1 combines with J gene TRBJ2-3; no clear D gene. The CDR3 region has the DNA TGCGCCAGCAGCCGCGGATGGTCTGGAGATACGCAGTATTTT. It codes for CASSRGWSGDTQYF.